Following are 19 T cell receptor beta chains from one sample sequenced in a study of blood T cell repertoires in COVID-19. The table came from immunoSEQ multiplex PCR; TCRdb's copy has only in-frame clones and leaves some out. The profile shows some 170,000 clones, about 83% of them singletons. The specimen was peripheral blood. Receptors originate from a man aged 55 to 69 with acute or convalescent COVID-19.

This clone was observed a few times. The CDR3 coding sequence is TGTGCCAGCAGCAAAACCCACAGGGGCGTCTACACCTTC. This gives the protein CASSKTHRGVYTF. This rearrangement joins TRBV21-1 to TRBJ1-2; TRBD1, the table's D call, lacks a check against the DNA. TRBV21-1 is marked as a pseudogene. This CDR3 is built from 13 residues.

The chain couples TRBV7-9 to TRBJ1-6; a possible D gene is TRBD1 (5 bases). The V and J ends lost 1 base and 7 bases respectively, with 11 bases between them. Germline CDR1 reads SEHNR; CDR2 reads FQNEAQ (reference sequence). CDR3 length: 15 amino acids. The CDR3 protein is CASSLDRRANSPLHF. Written as DNA, the CDR3 is TGTGCCAGCAGCTTAGACAGGAGGGCGAATTCACCCCTCCACTTT.

The chain recombines TRBV29-1 with TRBJ2-2, with D possibly matching TRBD1 (5 bases). CDR1 is SQVTM and CDR2 is ANQGSEA in the germline V gene. The V end lost 1 base, the J end lost 0 bases, and 6 bases lay between the germline ends. The CDR3 sequence is 14 residues long. The CDR3 is CSVEAGTNTGELFF. DNA for the CDR3: TGCAGCGTTGAAGCAGGGACGAACACCGGGGAGCTGTTTTTT.

The chain joins TRBV12-5 to TRBJ1-1; the D is unclear. Germline V gene lookup returns CDR1 LGHNT and CDR2 FRNRAP. The CDR3 length is 13 residues. Trimming shortened V by 5 bases and J by 5 bases, and 12 bases separated the two germline ends. CDR3 protein: CASGLQRGTEAFF. The DNA of the CDR3 is TGTGCTAGTGGTCTACAACGAGGGACTGAAGCTTTCTTT.

The chain combines TRBV18 with TRBJ2-2, with a weak D call TRBD1 (5 bases). V lost 5 bases, J lost 3 bases, and 10 bases lay in between. The CDR3 runs 14 residues. Per the germline V gene, CDR1 is KGHSH and CDR2 is LQKENI. The CDR3 loop reads CASSSQGDTGELFF. Here the CDR3 DNA reads TGTGCCAGCTCATCTCAGGGTGACACCGGGGAGCTGTTTTTT.

The count of this clone is one. The chain couples TRBV28 to TRBJ2-7, with D perhaps matching TRBD2 (6 bases). Germline CDR1 and CDR2: MDHEN and SYDVKM. The ends were cut back, 4 bases at V and 0 bases at J, with 7 bases in the middle. The CDR3 is 13 amino acids. CDR3 DNA sequence: TGTGCCAGCAGTTCGCGGGGCTCCTACGAGCAGTACTTC. As protein: CASSSRGSYEQYF.

The genes are TRBV5-8 and TRBJ1-5; D unclear. CDR3 length: 13 amino acids. V was shortened by 4 bases and J by 3 bases, with 8 bases between the two germline ends. Germline loops: CDR1 SGHTS, CDR2 YDEGEE. The CDR3, as DNA: TGTGCCAGCAGCACTTCCTACAATCAGCCCCAGCATTTT. This encodes CASSTSYNQPQHF.

This clone was counted only a few times. J is TRBJ1-1 and V is TRBV29-1; possibly TRBD1 for D (5 bases). This CDR3 contains 14 residues. V dropped 1 base and J dropped 3 bases, with 12 bases sitting between them. Germline loops: CDR1 SQVTM, CDR2 ANQGSEA. This CDR3 is CSVEGQGRDTEAFF. The CDR3 DNA follows: TGCAGCGTTGAAGGGCAGGGAAGGGACACTGAAGCTTTCTTT.

The genes are TRBV5-1 and TRBJ2-3, with 10 bases fitting TRBD2. The CDR3 covers 14 residues. The germline CDR1 and CDR2 sequences are SGHRS and YFSETQ. The trim removed 2 bases at V and 5 bases at J, leaving 2 bases unmatched. The chain's CDR3 is CASSLSGGVDTQYF. The CDR3 DNA reads as TGCGCCAGCAGCTTAAGCGGGGGGGTAGATACGCAGTATTTT.

CDR3 sequence (DNA): TGTGCCAGCAGCTTAGATTGGGTGGCGGGGGGGCAAGAGACCCAGTACTTC. This sequence encodes CASSLDWVAGGQETQYF. This sequence joins TRBV11-2 and TRBJ2-5, with 9 bases aligning to TRBD2. V dropped 0 bases and J dropped 2; count of bases not matched to a gene: 7. Germline V gene lookup returns CDR1 SGHAT and CDR2 FQNNGV. This CDR3 spans 17 amino acids.

The chain links TRBV7-9 to TRBJ2-7; TRBD1 might be the D (6 bases). V lost 5 bases to trimming and J lost 3 bases, with 11 bases between them. The V gene's germline CDR1 is SEHNR and CDR2 FQNEAQ (reference sequence). The CDR3 is made up of 13 amino acids. The CDR3 coding sequence is TGTGCCAGCAGCCTAACACAGGGCTACGAGCAGTACTTC. Encoded protein: CASSLTQGYEQYF. Looking up the rest from reference TRBV7-9 and TRBJ2-7 gives the full variable domain: DTGVSQNPRHKITKRGQNVTFRCDPISEHNRLYWYRQTLGQGPEFLTYFQNEAQLEKSRLLSDRFSAERPKGSFSTLEIQRTEQGDSAMYLCASSLTQGYEQYFGPGTRLTVT.

The V and J genes are TRBV5-1 and TRBJ2-1; 8 bases align to TRBD2. This CDR3 is built from 15 residues. V dropped 0 bases and J dropped 6; count of bases not matched to a gene: 5. The germline gives CDR1 SGHRS, CDR2 YFSETQ. This CDR3 is CASSLDRGGLNEQFF. CDR3 nucleotides: TGCGCCAGCAGCTTGGACCGGGGGGGCCTCAATGAGCAGTTCTTC.

This rearrangement joins TRBV2 to TRBJ1-5, with D maybe TRBD1 (6 bases). Germline CDR1 and CDR2: SNHLY and FYNNEI. This CDR3 is 14 amino acids long. Trimming shortened V by 7 bases and J by 0 bases, and 10 bases separated the two germline ends. CDR3 bases: TGTGCCAGCACCCGGACAGTTAGCAATCAGCCCCAGCATTTT. Its protein product is CASTRTVSNQPQHF.

V usage is TRBV7-9 and J usage is TRBJ1-5; D not certain. This CDR3 has 14 residues. The germline CDR1 and CDR2 sequences are SEHNR and FQNEAQ (reference sequence). V lost 3 bases to trimming and J lost 0 bases, with 6 bases between them. The CDR3 nucleotides are TGTGCCAGCAGCTTCGGGGATAGCAATCAGCCCCAGCATTTT. Protein: CASSFGDSNQPQHF.

V usage is TRBV9 and J usage is TRBJ2-6, with 7 bases aligning to TRBD1. The CDR3 extends over 17 amino acids. The germline gives CDR1 SGDLS, CDR2 YYNGEE. Trimming at V came to 5 bases and at J to 1 base, leaving 9 bases not matched to a gene. In DNA form, the CDR3 reads TGTGCCAGCAGTCAGGACAGGTATTTTTCTGGGGCCAACGTCCTGACTTTC. This encodes CASSQDRYFSGANVLTF.

The genes are TRBV4-1 and TRBJ2-7; TRBD2 matches at 11 bases. V gave up 1 base and J gave up 0 bases; unmatched junction bases: 11. The CDR3 is 19 residues long. Per germline, CDR1 MGHRA and CDR2 YSYEKL. The CDR3, as DNA: TGCGCCAGCAGCCAAGGGGGTAGCGGGGGGGCCGCCCTCTCCTACGAGCAGTACTTC. Translation: CASSQGGSGGAALSYEQYF.

J is TRBJ2-7 and V is TRBV10-3, with a possible D match to TRBD2 (5 bases). The germline gives CDR1 ENHRY, CDR2 SYGVKD. The V gene lost 6 bases and the J gene lost 0 bases, with 6 bases spanning the gap. This CDR3 spans 12 amino acids. As DNA, the CDR3 is TGTGCCATCAGGGGAGACTCCTACGAGCAGTACTTC. It is translated as CAIRGDSYEQYF.

The chain joins TRBV4-3 to TRBJ2-2; D is undetermined. The CDR3 covers 18 residues. V was cut by 0 bases and J by 2 bases, with 16 bases left in between. Germline V gives CDR1 LGHNA, CDR2 YSLEER. CDR3 nucleotide sequence: TGCGCCAGCAGCCAAGATAATTTTGCAGGTCTTAACACCGGGGAGCTGTTTTTT. This translates into CASSQDNFAGLNTGELFF.

This clone was counted a few times. The V and J genes are TRBV27 and TRBJ1-5; D gene unclear. V gave up 6 bases and J gave up 7 bases, with 16 bases separating them. The CDR3 length is 14 residues. CDR1 and CDR2 from the germline V gene are MNHEY and SMNVEV (reference sequence). The CDR3 here is CASRPGGFGQPQHF. Written as DNA, the CDR3 is TGTGCCAGCAGACCCGGAGGGTTTGGCCAGCCCCAGCATTTT.